Sequencing of this T cell receptor (beta chain) was carried out in a study of T cell responses to AZD1222 COVID-19 vaccine listed by TCRdb under 2021. Regarding the complete study: AZD1222 recipients whose second dose came at about 4 weeks and those whose second dose came at about 12 weeks were combined into one group, since spike-specific TCR depth and breadth did not differ between the two schedules. TCR sequencing was performed for roughly 240 trial participants, of whom approximately 200 were given two doses of AZD1222 and around 25 were given two doses of MenACWY control vaccine. Trial participants were enrolled by age into 18-55, 56-69 and 70-plus year subgroups, with roughly 160, 29 and 62 TCR-sequenced participants respectively. The investigation overall reported the following: Because no samples from the day 14 peak response were available, repertoires could be characterized only after the peak T cell response. Conclusions about previously exposed vaccinees were limited because only a handful of AZD1222 recipients were SARS-CoV-2 seropositive at baseline. After two AZD1222 doses, spike-specific TCR breadth and depth were significantly higher than at day 0 and than in MenACWY recipients. Reportedly, close to half of the unique spike-specific TCRs recognized epitopes lying outside the regions that are mutated in the B.1.351 and B.1.1.7 variants. In the small 56-69-year group, the increase in depth fell short of significance, most likely because of low power. Most participants were white British and females outnumbered males, and the authors suggested that clonal diversity may have been underestimated. CD4 TCRs associated with the vaccine covered the entire spike protein, and the dominant responses were in regions 160-218 and 743-854.

The time point label corresponds to: baseline before first vaccination. Vaccinee samples came from UK trials COV001 and COV002, including a single-blind randomized controlled phase 2/3 trial of AZD1222 (ChAdOx1 nCoV-19) in healthy adults. For TCRbeta chain sequencing, PBMC samples from trial participants were taken at day 0 and at day 28 after the second dose. Note on this clone: Its target antigen remains unknown. One base away there is no much larger clone; base qualities are not given.

Including cysteine and phenylalanine, the CDR3 has 17 amino acids. The CDR3 DNA has 51 bases and is translated from base 1. The CDR3 regions of human TCRbeta chains were analyzed by immunosequencing. The paper's processing steps were these. Repertoire TCRs were matched against a reference library of SARS-CoV-2-specific TCRs generated with the MIRA antigen-specificity platform. Breadth meant the fraction of unique TCRs that were SARS-CoV-2-associated, whereas depth meant the fraction of total T cells that were SARS-CoV-2-associated. Using the MIRA data, each spike-specific TCR was mapped to the spike region that the TCR reacts to and placed in a CD4 or CD8 class. Log10-transformed breadth and depth values were compared by one-way ANOVA with Sidak's multiple comparisons tests. Held by TCRdb, this immuneACCESS table contains in-frame sequences only and omits some clones. Under half of the omission traces to an unresolved V gene where checked; the cause of the rest is unknown. V and J calls and clone size are those listed in that table; D and trimming were worked out from the DNA. For this sample the table gives 100,000 or so clones, of which approximately 90% were detected only once. The biggest ten clones account for about 2.5% of the sample.

The rearranged segments are TRBV21-1 and TRBJ2-5; TRBD1 is the table's D call, not checked against the DNA. TRBV21-1 is marked as a pseudogene. The source material was peripheral blood, sampled on day 0 of AZD1222 vaccination. The clonotype originates from an adult in good health. The CDR3: CASSKVGDRGLGETQYF. The nucleotide sequence is TGTGCCAGCAGCAAAGTTGGCGACAGGGGTTTGGGGGAGACCCAGTACTTC.